The 22 T cell receptor beta chains below all came from one sample that was sequenced in a study of cytomegalovirus exposure and HLA in healthy donors. It was with 60 Vbeta and 13 Jbeta primers that the PCR ran. Using immunoSEQ multiplex PCR, the repertoire was profiled, and TCRdb retains in-frame clones only, with some absent. The sample has roughly 200,000 clones, more than 75% seen once. The sample comprised PBMCs. The receptors come from a woman under 40 in good health and CMV-seropositive.

As DNA, the CDR3 is TGTGCCAGCAGTTACCGAGGCACGACTAATGAAAAACTGTTTTTT. Protein: CASSYRGTTNEKLFF. The V gene is TRBV6-5, the J gene TRBJ1-4; D gene uncertain. The germline V gene encodes CDR1 MNHEY and CDR2 SVGAGI. V was pared by 2 bases and J by 2 bases, with 9 bases between. This CDR3 has 15 residues.

The CDR3: CASQSFKLADANTGELFF. The CDR3 nucleotides read TGTGCCAGCCAATCGTTTAAACTAGCGGACGCGAACACCGGGGAGCTGTTTTTT. The V gene is TRBV2, the J gene TRBJ2-2; 8 nucleotides agree with TRBD2. The germline CDR1 and CDR2 sequences are SNHLY and FYNNEI. Trimming removed 8 bases from V and 0 bases from J; junction bases left unmatched: 14. The CDR3 is 18 amino acids.

The chain's CDR3 is CASSTPGMGSPLHF. The CDR3 DNA sequence: TGTGCCAGCAGCACCCCCGGGATGGGTTCACCCCTCCACTTT. The chain has TRBV9 and TRBJ1-6; no clear D gene. The CDR3 loop spans 14 amino acids. The V end lost 4 bases, the J end lost 9 bases, and 14 bases lay between the germline ends. Germline V lookup: CDR1 SGDLS, CDR2 YYNGEE.

This clone was counted once. V gene TRBV2 combines with J gene TRBJ2-7; TRBD1 matches at 8 bases. Germline CDR1 and CDR2: SNHLY and FYNNEI. This CDR3 region has 15 residues. The V and J ends lost 4 bases and 2 bases, in that order; junction bases with no gene match: 7. The CDR3 bases are TGTGCCAGCAGTGGGGAATGGGACAGGCCCTACGAGCAGTACTTC. It translates to CASSGEWDRPYEQYF.

The chain couples TRBV11-1 to TRBJ2-1; 9 bases map to TRBD1. V shed 5 bases and J 5 bases; nucleotides not matched to a gene: 13. The CDR3 spans 17 residues. Germline values: CDR1 SGHAT, CDR2 FQDESV (reference sequence). CDR3 protein: CASSRRTGGVRDNEQFF. CDR3 nucleotide sequence: TGTGCCAGCAGCCGCAGAACAGGGGGCGTCCGGGACAATGAGCAGTTCTTC.

CDR3 in amino acids: CASSDGGVTDTQYF. DNA of the CDR3: TGCGCCAGCAGTGATGGTGGAGTCACAGATACGCAGTATTTT. J is TRBJ2-3 and V is TRBV10-2; D not certain. The ends were cut back, 3 bases at V and 2 bases at J, with 9 bases in the middle. The CDR3 is 14 residues long. Germline V gene lookup returns CDR1 WSHSY and CDR2 SAAADI.

The chain joins TRBV28 to TRBJ1-5; the D gene is possibly TRBD1 (5 bases). The V gene's germline CDR1 is MDHEN and CDR2 SYDVKM. This CDR3 is built from 16 residues. Between the trimmed V and J ends, which lost 2 bases and 4 bases, there was a span of 15 bases. In DNA, the CDR3 is TGTGCCAGCAGTTTAACCGCGCGGGGCGCAAATCAGCCCCAGCATTTT. This gives the protein CASSLTARGANQPQHF.

The chain employs TRBV28 and TRBJ1-1, with D unclear. The CDR3 spans 11 residues. Germline CDR1 reads MDHEN; CDR2 reads SYDVKM. CDR3 sequence: CAVALNTEAFF. CDR3 nucleotides: TGTGCGGTAGCTTTGAACACTGAAGCTTTCTTT.

The chain joins TRBV28 to TRBJ2-1, with a tentative D call TRBD1 (7 bases). The CDR3 consists of 15 residues. With 4 bases removed from V and 3 bases from J, the gap between germline ends came to 13 bases. Per the germline V gene, CDR1 is MDHEN and CDR2 is SYDVKM. The CDR3 DNA reads TGTGCCAGCAGTTCCGGCGGGACAGTCTACAATGAGCAGTTCTTC. Amino acid sequence: CASSSGGTVYNEQFF.

This clone was counted a few times. This chain links TRBV6-5 with TRBJ2-7, with TRBD1 matching over 8 bases. There are 15 residues in the CDR3. Germline V gene data show CDR1 as MNHEY and CDR2 as SVGAGI. V shed 5 bases, J shed 3 bases, and the junction held 9 bases outside the gene matches. In nucleotides, the CDR3 is TGTGCCAGCAGTCCCTTGGGCAGGGGGCGCTACGAGCAGTACTTC. This sequence encodes CASSPLGRGRYEQYF.

DNA for the CDR3: TGTGCCTGGAGTCCCGGACAGTACCAAGAGACCCAGTACTTC. It is translated as CAWSPGQYQETQYF. This rearrangement joins TRBV30 to TRBJ2-5, with D possibly TRBD1 on 6 matching bases. The length of the CDR3 is 14 residues. Deletions cut 2 bases from V and 0 bases from J, with 10 bases between. Germline V gives CDR1 GTSNPN, CDR2 SVGIG (reference sequence).

This chain joins TRBV9 and TRBJ2-1; 8 positions match TRBD1. Germline assignment: CDR1 SGDLS and CDR2 YYNGEE. The V segment lost 4 bases and the J segment 4 bases; nucleotides outside the gene matches: 10. CDR3 size: 16 residues. CDR3: CASSPLDRGAYNEQFF. For the CDR3, the DNA is TGTGCCAGCAGCCCGCTTGACAGGGGCGCATACAATGAGCAGTTCTTC.

The rearrangement links TRBV5-6 to TRBJ1-5; perhaps TRBD1 as D (5 bases). The CDR3 runs 16 residues. Germline V gives CDR1 SGHDT, CDR2 YYEEEE. Trimming stripped 2 bases from V and 3 bases from J, with 15 bases between. CDR3: CASSFYRGGINQPQHF. In DNA, the CDR3 is TGTGCCAGCAGCTTTTATCGGGGGGGAATCAATCAGCCCCAGCATTTT.

This clone was detected once. The V gene is TRBV5-1, the J gene TRBJ2-7; tentative D call: TRBD2 (6 bases). V lost 0 bases and J lost 0, with 13 bases in between. The CDR3 spans 16 residues. Looked up from germline, CDR1 is SGHRS and CDR2 is YFSETQ. The CDR3 bases are TGCGCCAGCAGCTTGGGGGGGGTTGGCAGCTCCTACGAGCAGTACTTC. Amino acid sequence: CASSLGGVGSSYEQYF.

This chain connects TRBV7-2 to TRBJ2-7, with 7 positions matching TRBD2. Germline-derived CDR1 and CDR2 are SGHTA and FQGNSA. The CDR3 runs 14 residues. Losses at the gene ends were 1 base for V and 4 bases for J; bases not matched to a gene: 4. The CDR3 region has the DNA TGTGCCAGCAGCTTAGGGCGGGAGCGGTACGAGCAGTACTTC. Translating gives CASSLGRERYEQYF.

This chain links TRBV5-1 with TRBJ2-1; 10 bases fit TRBD1. The CDR3 extends over 12 amino acids. From germline, CDR1 is SGHRS and CDR2 YFSETQ. V gave up 2 bases and J gave up 13 bases; unmatched junction bases: 3. CDR3 nucleotides: TGCGCCAGCAGCTTAGGGGACAGGGGACAGTTCTTC. Encoded protein: CASSLGDRGQFF.

The chain employs TRBV5-4 and TRBJ2-1, with D perhaps matching TRBD2 (6 bases). Germline CDR1 and CDR2: SGHNT and YYREEE (reference sequence). The CDR3 totals 14 residues. V lost 0 bases and J lost 5, with 9 bases in between. CDR3 protein: CASSLAGGNNEQFF. In nucleotides, the CDR3 is TGTGCCAGCAGCTTGGCCGGGGGTAACAATGAGCAGTTCTTC.

The V and J genes are TRBV4-1 and TRBJ2-7; 7 nucleotides match TRBD2. V gave up 1 base and J gave up 1 base; unmatched junction bases: 4. CDR1 is MGHRA and CDR2 is YSYEKL in the germline V gene. The CDR3 has 15 residues. The CDR3: CASSQVASGSYEQYF. In DNA form, the CDR3 reads TGCGCCAGCAGCCAAGTGGCTAGCGGTTCCTACGAGCAGTACTTC.

The J gene is TRBJ2-1, the V gene TRBV28; D gene ambiguous. Germline V CDR1 and CDR2: MDHEN, SYDVKM. This CDR3 is built from 13 residues. V shed 7 bases and J shed 5 bases, with 12 bases lying between them. CDR3 protein: CASTMSRDNEQFF. CDR3 nucleotide sequence: TGTGCCAGCACCATGTCCCGAGACAATGAGCAGTTCTTC.

This clone showed up just a few times. The chain employs TRBV7-2 and TRBJ2-2; 7 positions agree with TRBD2. Per the germline V gene, CDR1 is SGHTA and CDR2 is FQGNSA. V lost 5 bases to trimming and J lost 4 bases; unmatched junction nucleotides: 13. This CDR3 comprises 17 residues. The CDR3 DNA reads TGTGCCAGCAGCCATTCGATCGGACTAGGACGCACCGGGGAGCTGTTTTTT. The encoded protein is CASSHSIGLGRTGELFF.

Turning to this clone: A junction end diverges from the germline sequence, so it may reflect a read error. The rearrangement joins TRBV7-9 to TRBJ1-5, with no clear D. The CDR3 is 13 residues long. The V gene's germline CDR1 is SEHNR and CDR2 FQNEAQ (reference sequence). CDR3 region: CSSSYGENQPQHF. As DNA, the CDR3 is TGTTCCAGCAGCTACGGGGAAAATCAGCCCCAGCATTTT.

V usage is TRBV7-9 and J usage is TRBJ1-2; D is unclear. Between the trimmed V and J ends, which lost 5 bases and 3 bases, there was a span of 10 bases. Germline V gene lookup returns CDR1 SEHNR and CDR2 FQNEAQ (reference sequence). The CDR3 is made up of 13 amino acids. The CDR3 here is CASSATLYYGYTF. In DNA, the CDR3 is TGTGCCAGCAGCGCTACCCTCTACTATGGCTACACCTTC.